What follows are 29 T cell receptor beta chains derived from one specimen sequenced in a study of patients and donors after allogeneic stem cell transplantation (dated by TCRdb to 2018 to 2021). Library prep was done by RT-PCR. Instrument used: NextSeq 550. TCRdb trimmed public reads at Q25 via fastp, called clones via MiXCR and kept in-frame beta chains. Each CDR3 protein gets just one entry, which takes the most common genes and DNA from the rows behind it. Counted in this sample were about 89,000 distinct CDR3 sequences; around 46% of them appeared once. The leading ten clones occupy 61% of the sample. The sequenced sample was blood, either unsorted or a sorted T cell fraction (not recorded which). The receptor source for this set is a human donor who was either an allogeneic HSCT recipient or a stem cell or donor lymphocyte infusion donor (not recorded which). It is not recorded whose cells these are; they may come from a transplant donor.

The chain employs TRBV15 and TRBJ1-4, with TRBD1 matching 11 bases. Trimming cost V 4 bases and J 8 bases; bases outside gene matches: 6. This CDR3 region has 15 residues. CDR1 is LNHNV and CDR2 is YYDKDF in the germline V gene (reference sequence). CDR3 amino acids: CATSNGQGAREKLFF. CDR3 nucleotide sequence: TGTGCCACCAGCAACGGACAGGGGGCGCGAGAAAAACTGTTTTTT.

The gene calls are TRBV12-3 or TRBV12-4 and TRBJ2-5; possibly TRBD1 for D (5 bases). V was shortened by 8 bases and J by 3 bases, with 13 bases between the two germline ends. CDR3 size: 13 residues. The CDR3 protein is CASEQGSKETQYF. CDR3 nucleotide sequence: TGTGCCAGCGAGCAGGGCAGCAAAGAGACCCAGTACTTC.

The V gene is TRBV7-9, the J gene TRBJ1-3; no clear D gene. V shed 2 bases and J shed 0 bases, with 14 bases lying between them. This CDR3 comprises 17 residues. CDR1 SEHNR and CDR2 FQNEAQ come from the germline V gene (reference sequence). CDR3 in DNA: TGTGCCAGCAGCTTATCTCGAGTCGCAGGCTCTGGAAACACCATATATTTT. Translated, it gives CASSLSRVAGSGNTIYF.

The CDR3 DNA reads TGTGCCGTGGCCCGGACCTTAACCGAAGCTTTCTTT. Residues: CAVARTLTEAFF. This chain connects TRBV6-6 to TRBJ1-1; D is unresolved. Trimming cost V 11 bases and J 8 bases, with 18 bases left between them. Germline V gives CDR1 MNHNY, CDR2 SVGAGI (reference sequence). This CDR3 spans 12 amino acids.

The rearrangement links TRBV29-1 to TRBJ1-2, with 9 bases fitting TRBD1. J gave up 6 bases and V 7 bases, and 9 bases lay outside the gene matches. The CDR3 sequence is 13 residues long. Germline lookup yields CDR1 SQVTM and CDR2 ANQGSEA. The CDR3 nucleotides read TGCAGCGGAAAAGTACAGGGGGCGGATGGCTACACCTTC. Residues: CSGKVQGADGYTF.

This clonotype was counted a few times. The chain is built from TRBV7-9 and TRBJ1-5; D may be TRBD1 (6 bases). The ends were cut back, 1 base at V and 3 bases at J, with 19 bases in the middle. Germline V gene lookup returns CDR1 SEHNR and CDR2 FQNEAQ (reference sequence). The CDR3 is 18 amino acids. The CDR3 region is CASSLVVGGPMPNQPQHF. The CDR3 DNA reads TGTGCCAGCAGCTTAGTAGTTGGGGGGCCCATGCCCAATCAGCCCCAGCATTTT.

Only a few counts were recorded for this clonotype. The chain uses TRBV28 and TRBJ1-5; no definite D call. The CDR3 contains 14 residues. CDR1 is MDHEN, CDR2 SYDVKM, per germline. Trimming took off 3 bases at V and 3 bases at J, with 9 bases between the two ends. The CDR3: CASSFPGYNQPQHF. The CDR3 region has the DNA TGTGCCAGCAGTTTCCCAGGTTACAATCAGCCCCAGCATTTT.

CDR3 loop: CASSQEGVFPGSRGVNQPQHF. CDR3 nucleotide sequence: TGCGCCAGCAGCCAAGAAGGCGTCTTCCCGGGGAGCCGGGGGGTGAATCAGCCCCAGCATTTT. The J gene is TRBJ1-5, the V gene TRBV4-1, with a tentative D call TRBD1 (5 bases). Germline values: CDR1 MGHRA, CDR2 YSYEKL. Trimming stripped 0 bases from V and 4 bases from J, with 28 bases between. This CDR3 spans 21 amino acids.

This clonotype came up a few times. The chain employs TRBV6-6 and TRBJ1-3; D is possibly TRBD1 (5 bases). The V and J ends lost 0 bases and 0 bases respectively, with 15 bases between them. Germline CDR1 and CDR2: MNHNY and SVGAGI (reference sequence). This CDR3 spans 18 amino acids. The CDR3 reads CASSYSNTRGSSGNTIYF. The CDR3 DNA sequence: TGTGCCAGCAGTTACTCGAATACTCGGGGCAGCTCTGGAAACACCATATATTTT.

The chain joins TRBV6-5 to TRBJ1-6; perhaps TRBD1 as D (6 bases). The length of the CDR3 is 18 residues. Germline V gives CDR1 MNHEY, CDR2 SVGAGI. Trimming removed 2 bases at V and 0 bases at J, with 14 bases between. CDR3 nucleotide sequence: TGTGCCAGCAGTTACCGCATCACAGGGAGCTCCTATAATTCACCCCTCCACTTT. This sequence encodes CASSYRITGSSYNSPLHF.

The chain recombines TRBV9 with TRBJ2-3; no clear D. This CDR3 region has 12 residues. V gave up 1 base and J gave up 10 bases, with 10 bases separating them. Germline CDR1 SGDLS, CDR2 YYNGEE. This chain's CDR3 is CASSVSGDPQYF. CDR3 nucleotides: TGTGCCAGCAGCGTAAGTGGCGATCCGCAGTATTTT.

V gene TRBV20-1 combines with J gene TRBJ1-2, with D possibly TRBD1 on 6 matching bases. The CDR3 spans 12 residues. Trimming took off 6 bases at V and 7 bases at J, with 15 bases between the two ends. Per the germline V gene, CDR1 is DFQATT and CDR2 is SNEGSKA (reference sequence). The CDR3: CSAQEQGLGYTF. The CDR3 bases are TGCAGTGCGCAAGAACAGGGTCTTGGCTACACCTTC.

The table lists this clonotype with a few counts. V usage is TRBV4-3 and J usage is TRBJ1-1, with TRBD1 matching over 7 bases. This CDR3 has 15 residues. CDR1 and CDR2 (germline): LGHNA, YSLEER. V dropped 3 bases and J dropped 3; count of bases not matched to a gene: 7. In nucleotides, the CDR3 is TGCGCCAGCAGCCAGGGAGGGGGCGCGGACACTGAAGCTTTCTTT. It codes for CASSQGGGADTEAFF.

CDR3 residues: CASSHGDRTYEQYF. CDR3 coding DNA: TGTGCCAGCAGCCATGGGGACAGAACATACGAGCAGTACTTC. V gene TRBV12-3 or TRBV12-4 combines with J gene TRBJ2-7, with TRBD1 identical over 7 bases. The V gene end was trimmed by 6 bases and the J gene end by 4 bases; junction bases not matched to a gene: 9. This CDR3 spans 14 amino acids.

The rearrangement joins TRBV7-9 to TRBJ1-5; 8 nucleotides align to TRBD1. The CDR3 spans 14 residues. Per the germline V gene, CDR1 is SEHNR and CDR2 is FQNEAQ (reference sequence). Trimming removed 5 bases from V and 4 bases from J; junction bases left unmatched: 4. CDR3 loop: CASSPGQGNQPQHF. Written as DNA, the CDR3 is TGTGCCAGCAGCCCTGGACAGGGAAATCAGCCCCAGCATTTT.

The V and J genes are TRBV6-5 and TRBJ1-3; D gene uncertain. V lost 0 bases and J lost 0, with 6 bases in between. This CDR3 contains 15 residues. The germline V gene encodes CDR1 MNHEY and CDR2 SVGAGI. CDR3 loop: CASSYSQPSGNTIYF. Written as DNA, the CDR3 is TGTGCCAGCAGTTACTCTCAGCCCTCTGGAAACACCATATATTTT.

This clonotype was seen a few times. V usage is TRBV6-2 or TRBV6-3 and J usage is TRBJ2-2; 8 positions match TRBD1. J was trimmed by 8 bases and V by 5 bases; bases with no gene match: 10. The CDR3 is 15 amino acids. Per the germline V gene, CDR1 is MNHEY and CDR2 is SVGEGT. CDR3 sequence (DNA): TGTGCCAGCAGTCCCAGGGGGCGTTTCGATGGGGAGCTGTTTTTT. Translating gives CASSPRGRFDGELFF.

This clonotype was seen a single time. The chain employs TRBV7-9 and TRBJ1-2, with TRBD1 matching over 7 bases. Germline trimming cut 2 bases from V and 2 bases from J; bases unmatched to any gene: 2. The CDR3 has 14 amino acids. Looked up from germline, CDR1 is SEHNR and CDR2 is FQNEAQ (reference sequence). The CDR3 DNA follows: TGTGCCAGCAGCTTACCGGGACAGAACTATGGCTACACCTTC. Translation gives CASSLPGQNYGYTF. Full variable domain (outside the CDR3, taken from reference TRBV7-9 and TRBJ1-2): DTGVSQNPRHKITKRGQNVTFRCDPISEHNRLYWYRQTLGQGPEFLTYFQNEAQLEKSRLLSDRFSAERPKGSFSTLEIQRTEQGDSAMYLCASSLPGQNYGYTFGSGTRLTVV.

This chain links TRBV28 with TRBJ1-1, with D perhaps matching TRBD1 (5 bases). The CDR3 extends over 14 amino acids. The V end lost 3 bases, the J end lost 6 bases, and 14 bases lay between the germline ends. The germline V gene encodes CDR1 MDHEN and CDR2 SYDVKM. CDR3 DNA: TGTGCCAGCAGTTTTAGTTGGAGGGGAGCTGAAGCTTTCTTT. Protein product: CASSFSWRGAEAFF.

The V gene is TRBV6-1, the J gene TRBJ1-1; the D is unclear. Between the trimmed V and J ends, which lost 2 bases and 4 bases, there was a span of 14 bases. The CDR3 has 15 amino acids. Germline assignment: CDR1 MNHNS and CDR2 SASEGT. The CDR3 region has the DNA TGTGCCAGCAGTGAATTGCTGGTTCGGGGCACTGAAGCTTTCTTT. Its translation is CASSELLVRGTEAFF.

V gene TRBV28 combines with J gene TRBJ1-1, with D tentatively TRBD1 (5 bases). Germline lookup yields CDR1 MDHEN and CDR2 SYDVKM. The CDR3 length is 14 residues. Trimming shortened V by 5 bases and J by 1 base, and 11 bases separated the two germline ends. The CDR3 is CASSLPGQNTEAFF. CDR3 sequence (DNA): TGTGCCAGCAGTCTCCCCGGACAGAACACTGAAGCTTTCTTT.

The V gene is TRBV15, the J gene TRBJ2-7, with 12 bases fitting TRBD2. This CDR3 region has 19 residues. After removal of 0 bases from V and 5 bases from J, the junction contained 14 bases not matched to a gene. Germline CDR1 reads LNHNV; CDR2 reads YYDKDF (reference sequence). In DNA, the CDR3 is TGTGCCACCAGCAGAGATTGGGCGGAGGGGCTAGCGGGAGGGAACGAGCAGTACTTC. Its translation is CATSRDWAEGLAGGNEQYF.

This clonotype was detected a few times. The J gene is TRBJ1-5, the V gene TRBV3-1; D might be TRBD1 (6 bases). The CDR3 length is 16 residues. V was cut by 0 bases and J by 4 bases, with 13 bases left in between. Per the germline V gene, CDR1 is LGHDT and CDR2 is YNNKEL (reference sequence). Here the CDR3 reads CASSQETGSGNQPQHF. CDR3 sequence (DNA): TGTGCCAGCAGCCAAGAAACAGGGAGTGGGAATCAGCCCCAGCATTTT.

CDR3 bases: TGTGCCAGCAGCGTAGGGGCAGGGGGCAACGAGCAGTACTTC. Encoded protein: CASSVGAGGNEQYF. The genes are TRBV9 and TRBJ2-7; 8 nucleotides match TRBD1. The V gene's germline CDR1 is SGDLS and CDR2 YYNGEE. The CDR3 spans 14 residues. After removal of 0 bases from V and 5 bases from J, the junction contained 4 bases not matched to a gene.

This clonotype came up a few times. This chain uses TRBV10-3 with TRBJ2-7; 7 nucleotides match TRBD1. Trimming removed 2 bases from V and 4 bases from J; junction bases left unmatched: 11. Germline loops: CDR1 ENHRY, CDR2 SYGVKD. The CDR3 has 16 residues. The CDR3 spells CAISEPTGARGYEQYF. The CDR3 nucleotides are TGTGCCATCAGTGAGCCAACAGGGGCTCGGGGATACGAGCAGTACTTC.

This chain joins TRBV5-1 and TRBJ1-1, with D perhaps TRBD1 (6 bases). The germline gives CDR1 SGHRS, CDR2 YFSETQ. The CDR3 extends over 12 amino acids. The V end was cut by 0 bases, the J end by 11 bases, with 11 bases between. The CDR3 sequence is CASSLDRGLAFF. In DNA form, the CDR3 reads TGCGCCAGCAGCTTGGATCGGGGGCTCGCTTTCTTT. Combining the CDR3 with reference TRBV5-1 and TRBJ1-1 gives the whole variable domain KAGVTQTPRYLIKTRGQQVTLSCSPISGHRSVSWYQQTPGQGLQFLFEYFSETQRNKGNFPGRFSGRQFSNSRSEMNVSTLELGDSALYLCASSLDRGLAFFGQGTRLTVV.

The chain carries TRBV28 and TRBJ2-5, with D possibly matching TRBD2 (5 bases). Germline assignment: CDR1 MDHEN and CDR2 SYDVKM. The CDR3 loop spans 12 amino acids. The V and J ends lost 6 bases and 4 bases respectively, with 9 bases between them. The CDR3 is CASRSSGETQYF. The CDR3 DNA reads as TGTGCCAGCAGATCCAGCGGAGAGACCCAGTACTTC.

This rearrangement joins TRBV10-3 to TRBJ1-5, with D unclear. The CDR3 consists of 12 residues. Germline V gene lookup returns CDR1 ENHRY and CDR2 SYGVKD. V gave up 4 bases and J gave up 6 bases, with 7 bases separating them. The CDR3 is CAISGRSQPQHF. Written as DNA, the CDR3 is TGTGCCATCAGTGGCCGAAGTCAGCCCCAGCATTTT.

V gene TRBV28 combines with J gene TRBJ2-1; no clear D. The CDR3 has 10 residues. CDR1 is MDHEN, CDR2 SYDVKM, per germline. Trimming removed 3 bases at V and 8 bases at J, with 2 bases between. As DNA, the CDR3 is TGTGCCAGCAGTTTCTATGAGCAGTTCTTC. It codes for CASSFYEQFF.